These T cell receptor beta chains were read from a single sample in a study of cytomegalovirus exposure and HLA in healthy donors. The method was immunoSEQ multiplex PCR; TCRdb's version includes in-frame clones alone and lacks a portion of them. The sample has over 200,000 clones, 75% to 90% seen once. The source material was PBMCs. These receptors were collected from a woman aged 25 to 39 in good health and CMV-seropositive. The CDR3 runs from the conserved cysteine through the conserved F or W. A D gene is named only where the DNA matches it firmly. Clone size is stated in some rows and not others, as once, few, many or a class when expanded.

size: once; D: TRBD2; V: TRBV28; J: TRBJ2-5; DNA: TGTGCCAGCAGTTTGGAGGTAGCGGGAGTTTCCGAGACCCAGTACTTC; CDR3: CASSLEVAGVSETQYF
size: -; D: TRBD2; V: TRBV5-1; J: TRBJ2-1; DNA: TGCGCCAGCAGCTTGCGGCTAGCGGGAGTTGATGAGCAGTTCTTC; CDR3: CASSLRLAGVDEQFF
size: -; D: -; V: TRBV29-1; J: TRBJ2-1; DNA: TGCAGCGTTGACAGGCAGAACTTATACAATGAGCAGTTCTTC; CDR3: CSVDRQNLYNEQFF
size: -; D: TRBD1; V: TRBV15; J: TRBJ1-2; DNA: TGTGCCACCAGCAGAGAAGGACAGGGCCCTGGCTACACCTTC; CDR3: CATSREGQGPGYTF
size: -; D: -; V: TRBV27; J: TRBJ1-1; DNA: TGTGCCAGCAGTTTAGACAGTCCCATGAACACTGAAGCTTTCTTT; CDR3: CASSLDSPMNTEAFF
size: -; D: -; V: TRBV9; J: TRBJ2-2; DNA: TGTGCCAGCAGCACCTTCACCACCGGGGAGCTGTTTTTT; CDR3: CASSTFTTGELFF
size: -; D: TRBD1; V: TRBV6-1; J: TRBJ1-2; DNA: TGTGCCAGCAGACCGACAGGGAGCGCTAACTATGGCTACACCTTC; CDR3: CASRPTGSANYGYTF
size: -; D: TRBD1; V: TRBV29-1; J: TRBJ2-2; DNA: TGCAGCGTTGTCGGTCTTAGGGGGCCCCACGATTACGGGGAGCTGTTTTTT; CDR3: CSVVGLRGPHDYGELFF
size: -; D: -; V: TRBV25-1; J: TRBJ1-5; DNA: TGTGCCAGCAGTGAATCCCGGGGGGGGGACCAGCCCCAGCATTTT; CDR3: CASSESRGGDQPQHF
size: -; D: TRBD1; V: TRBV5-1; J: TRBJ2-7; DNA: TGCGCCAGCAGCAAAAGTCGGGACAGCTCCTACGAGCAGTACTTC; CDR3: CASSKSRDSSYEQYF
size: -; D: -; V: TRBV5-1; J: TRBJ2-7; DNA: TGCGCCAGCAGCTACACCTCCCTGGTCTACGAGCAGTACTTC; CDR3: CASSYTSLVYEQYF
size: -; D: -; V: TRBV28; J: TRBJ1-5; DNA: TGTGCCAGCAGTTTGGGGGGGGGCGCCTTAAACGATCAGCCCCAGCATTTT; CDR3: CASSLGGGALNDQPQHF
size: -; D: TRBD1; V: TRBV5-1; J: TRBJ2-1; DNA: TGCGCCAGCAGCTTGAAGTTGGGGACAGTTTACAATGAGCAGTTCTTC; CDR3: CASSLKLGTVYNEQFF
size: -; D: TRBD1; V: TRBV5-1; J: TRBJ1-1; DNA: TGCGCCAGCAGCTTGGAAGCAGGGGGCCGGACTGAAGCTTTCTTT; CDR3: CASSLEAGGRTEAFF
size: few; D: -; V: TRBV27; J: TRBJ2-5; DNA: TGTGCCAGCAGTTTAGATCGAGAGACCCAGTACTTC; CDR3: CASSLDRETQYF
size: few; D: -; V: TRBV9; J: TRBJ1-5; DNA: TGTGCCAGCAGCGTCGGGAGCAATCAGCCCCAGCATTTT; CDR3: CASSVGSNQPQHF
size: -; D: -; V: TRBV29-1; J: TRBJ2-7; DNA: TGCAGCGTTTACGTGAGGACCTACGAGCAGTACTTC; CDR3: CSVYVRTYEQYF
size: once; D: -; V: TRBV10-3; J: TRBJ1-5; DNA: TGTGCCATCAGTGACAGTGATCAGCCCCAGCATTTT; CDR3: CAISDSDQPQHF
size: -; D: -; V: TRBV19; J: TRBJ1-1; DNA: TGTGCCAGTAGTTCAGCAGGGGCCGATATGAACACTGAAGCTTTCTTT; CDR3: CASSSAGADMNTEAFF
size: -; D: -; V: TRBV9; J: TRBJ1-1; DNA: TGTGCCAGCAGCCTTAGGCACTACACTGAAGCTTTCTTT; CDR3: CASSLRHYTEAFF
size: -; D: -; V: TRBV30; J: TRBJ2-3; DNA: TGTGCCTGGAAGGTCGGCGGGACCTGGCAGTATTTT; CDR3: CAWKVGGTWQYF
size: -; D: -; V: TRBV30; J: TRBJ2-1; DNA: TGTGCCTGGAGGGGGAGGAACACCTACAATGAGCAGTTCTTC; CDR3: CAWRGRNTYNEQFF
size: -; D: TRBD2; V: TRBV6-5; J: TRBJ2-1; DNA: TGTGCCAGCATCCCAGCTAGCGGGAGCTACAATGAGCAGTTCTTC; CDR3: CASIPASGSYNEQFF
size: -; D: -; V: TRBV9; J: TRBJ2-3; DNA: TGTGCCAGCAGCCTTAGCCCCGATACGCAGTATTTT; CDR3: CASSLSPDTQYF
size: -; D: TRBD1; V: TRBV6-1; J: TRBJ1-2; DNA: TGTGCCAGCAGTGCGTCGACAGGGCGCTATGGCTACACCTTC; CDR3: CASSASTGRYGYTF
size: -; D: TRBD2; V: TRBV27; J: TRBJ2-2; DNA: TGTGCCAGCGGGGGGGAGATGAACACCGGGGAGCTGTTTTTT; CDR3: CASGGEMNTGELFF
size: -; D: -; V: TRBV2; J: TRBJ2-6; DNA: TGTGCCAGCAGTGAAGTCCGTCACGCATCTGGGGCCAACGTCCTGACTTTC; CDR3: CASSEVRHASGANVLTF
size: -; D: -; V: TRBV27; J: TRBJ1-3; DNA: TGTGCCAGCAGCCTCGACGGCTACTCTGGAAACACCATATATTTT; CDR3: CASSLDGYSGNTIYF
size: few; D: TRBD1; V: TRBV4-3; J: TRBJ1-4; DNA: TGCGCCAGCAGCCCCCAAACCGGGACAGGGGATGAAAAACTGTTTTTT; CDR3: CASSPQTGTGDEKLFF
size: -; D: TRBD1; V: TRBV5-1; J: TRBJ1-3; DNA: TGCGCCAGCAGCTTGAATAGGGGGCGGGCGGACACCATATATTTT; CDR3: CASSLNRGRADTIYF
size: few; D: TRBD1; V: TRBV11-2; J: TRBJ1-2; DNA: TGTGCCAGCAGCCTCCGACAGGGGGCGAGGTATGGCTACACCTTC; CDR3: CASSLRQGARYGYTF
size: -; D: TRBD1; V: TRBV30; J: TRBJ2-7; DNA: TGTGCCTGGAGTGGACAGGGCCCCTACGAGCAGTACTTC; CDR3: CAWSGQGPYEQYF
size: -; D: TRBD1; V: TRBV7-9; J: TRBJ2-6; DNA: TGTGCCAGCAGCCCTCCGACAGGGTTTGAGGCCAACGTCCTGACTTTC; CDR3: CASSPPTGFEANVLTF
size: -; D: -; V: TRBV7-6; J: TRBJ2-7; DNA: TGTGCCAGCAGCGGCGGGGCAGGGTTTAACGAGCAGTACTTC; CDR3: CASSGGAGFNEQYF
size: -; D: TRBD1; V: TRBV6-1; J: TRBJ2-1; DNA: TGTGCCAGCAGAACCGGGACAGGGCCTTACAATGAGCAGTTCTTC; CDR3: CASRTGTGPYNEQFF
size: -; D: TRBD1; V: TRBV28; J: TRBJ2-7; DNA: TGTGCCAGCAGTTGGGCAGGGGGCTCCTACGAGCAGTACTTC; CDR3: CASSWAGGSYEQYF
size: -; D: -; V: TRBV6-1; J: TRBJ2-3; DNA: TGTGCCAGCAACTTTCAAGCTGATACGCAGTATTTT; CDR3: CASNFQADTQYF
size: -; D: -; V: TRBV6-5; J: TRBJ1-1; DNA: TGTGCCAGCACCCCCCTACGGGGGAACACTGAAGCTTTCTTT; CDR3: CASTPLRGNTEAFF
size: -; D: -; V: TRBV10-3; J: TRBJ1-2; DNA: TGTGCCATCAGTGAGCCCCAGAAAAACTATGGCTACACCTTC; CDR3: CAISEPQKNYGYTF
size: -; D: -; V: TRBV2; J: TRBJ1-5; DNA: TGTGCCAGCAGTGGGGAGTATGGATTTCAGCCCCAGCATTTT; CDR3: CASSGEYGFQPQHF
size: -; D: -; V: TRBV2; J: TRBJ2-3; DNA: TGTGCCAGCGTTGGGACCTCCTTTACAGATACGCAGTATTTT; CDR3: CASVGTSFTDTQYF
size: -; D: -; V: TRBV27; J: TRBJ1-2; DNA: TGTGCCAGCAGTTTATCGAGGCCAGGTAGTAGGGGCTACACCTTC; CDR3: CASSLSRPGSRGYTF
size: -; D: -; V: TRBV6-1; J: TRBJ1-5; DNA: TGTGCCAGCAGCTCCGACGGTCATCAGCCCCAGCATTTT; CDR3: CASSSDGHQPQHF
size: -; D: TRBD1; V: TRBV6-5; J: TRBJ2-7; DNA: TGTGCCAGCAGCGACAGGGGGCCCTACGAGCAGTACTTC; CDR3: CASSDRGPYEQYF
size: -; D: -; V: TRBV7-3; J: TRBJ2-1; DNA: TGTGCCAGCAGCTTAGACGGCAACAATGAGCAGTTCTTC; CDR3: CASSLDGNNEQFF
size: once; D: TRBD1; V: TRBV25-1; J: TRBJ1-2; DNA: TGTGCCAGCTCAAATGACAGGGGGCTAGGAGGCTACACCTTC; CDR3: CASSNDRGLGGYTF
size: -; D: TRBD1; V: TRBV6-5; J: TRBJ1-1; DNA: TGTGCCAGCAGTCTGACAGGGTTGGACACTGAAGCTTTCTTT; CDR3: CASSLTGLDTEAFF